This T cell receptor (beta chain) was obtained from a study of T cells expressing NK-cell markers. Study-wide context: Beta-chain profiling covered CD3+CD56+NKG2C+, CD3+CD56+NKG2C- and CD3+CD56-NKG2C+ sorted subsets. The study sequenced eight donors, seven HCMV-seropositive and one seronegative.

Study results and caveats: A range of about 1.0-8% of CD8+ T cells consisted of dominant NKG2C+ clonotypes in six donors. Where a handful of donors were concerned, these clonotypes also led the CD3+CD56-NKG2C+ fraction.

The CDR3 spans 14 residues. Germline assignment: CDR1 ENHRY and CDR2 SYGVKD. To note about this clonotype: No antigen is known for it.

TCRdb reworked the 5' RACE reads into one entry per CDR3 protein, no DNA. The sample is made up of 300,000 to 500,000 distinct CDR3 sequences, and the top ten hold roughly 10% of it. The chain combines TRBV10-3 with TRBJ2-3; as DNA is missing, the TRBD2 call by TCRdb cannot be tested. Specimen: blood T cells: a sorted CD56 or NKG2C T cell subset, CD4+ or CD8+ T cells, or bulk PBMC T cells (not recorded which). This clonotype originated in a woman aged 45 to 65 in good health. The CDR3 region is CAMRREGSGDTQYF.